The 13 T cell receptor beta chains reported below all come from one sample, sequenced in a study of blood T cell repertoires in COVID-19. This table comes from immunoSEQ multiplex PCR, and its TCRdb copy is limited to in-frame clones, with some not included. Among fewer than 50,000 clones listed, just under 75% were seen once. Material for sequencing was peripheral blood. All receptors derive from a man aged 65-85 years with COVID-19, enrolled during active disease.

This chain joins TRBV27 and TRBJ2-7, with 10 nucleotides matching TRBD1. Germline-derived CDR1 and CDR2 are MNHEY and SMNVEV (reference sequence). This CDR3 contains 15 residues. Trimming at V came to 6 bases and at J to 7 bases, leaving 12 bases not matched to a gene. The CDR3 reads CASSHRQGAHFEQYF. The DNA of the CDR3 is TGTGCCAGCAGCCACAGACAGGGGGCGCATTTTGAGCAGTACTTC.

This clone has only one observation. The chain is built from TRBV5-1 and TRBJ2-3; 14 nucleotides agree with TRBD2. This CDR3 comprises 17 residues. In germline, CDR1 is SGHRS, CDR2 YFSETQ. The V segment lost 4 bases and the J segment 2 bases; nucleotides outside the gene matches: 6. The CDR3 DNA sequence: TGCGCCAGCAGCCGGACTAGCGGGGGGTCCCTCACAGATACGCAGTATTTT. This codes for CASSRTSGGSLTDTQYF.

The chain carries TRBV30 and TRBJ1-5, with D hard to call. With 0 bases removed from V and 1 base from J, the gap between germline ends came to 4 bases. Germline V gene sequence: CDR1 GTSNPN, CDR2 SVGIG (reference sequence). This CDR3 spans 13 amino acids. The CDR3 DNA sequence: TGTGCCTGGAGTGTGGAGAGCAATCAGCCCCAGCATTTT. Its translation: CAWSVESNQPQHF.

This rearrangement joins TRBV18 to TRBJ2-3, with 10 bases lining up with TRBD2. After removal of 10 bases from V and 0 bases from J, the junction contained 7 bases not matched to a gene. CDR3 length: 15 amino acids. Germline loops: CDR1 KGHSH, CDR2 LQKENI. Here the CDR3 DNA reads TGTGCCACCCTAACTAGCGGGGCTAGCACAGATACGCAGTATTTT. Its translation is CATLTSGASTDTQYF.

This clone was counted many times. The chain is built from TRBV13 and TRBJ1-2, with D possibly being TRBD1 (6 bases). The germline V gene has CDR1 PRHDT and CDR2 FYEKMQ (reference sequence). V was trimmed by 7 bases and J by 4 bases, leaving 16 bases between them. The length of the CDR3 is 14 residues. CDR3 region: CASTSLGGAYGYTF. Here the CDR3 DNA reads TGTGCCAGCACCTCCCTCGGGGGGGCCTATGGCTACACCTTC.

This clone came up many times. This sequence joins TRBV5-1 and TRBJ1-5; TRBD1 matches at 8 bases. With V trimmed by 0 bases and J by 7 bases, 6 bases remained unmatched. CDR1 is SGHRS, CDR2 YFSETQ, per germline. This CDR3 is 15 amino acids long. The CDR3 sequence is CASSLGGQGAQPQHF. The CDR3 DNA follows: TGCGCCAGCAGCTTGGGAGGGCAGGGGGCCCAGCCCCAGCATTTT.

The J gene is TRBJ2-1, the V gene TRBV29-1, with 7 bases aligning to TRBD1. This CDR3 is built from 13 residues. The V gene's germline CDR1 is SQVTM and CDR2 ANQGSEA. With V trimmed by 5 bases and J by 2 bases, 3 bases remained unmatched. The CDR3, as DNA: TGCAGCGTTAACAGGGGAACCTACAATGAGCAGTTCTTC. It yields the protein CSVNRGTYNEQFF.

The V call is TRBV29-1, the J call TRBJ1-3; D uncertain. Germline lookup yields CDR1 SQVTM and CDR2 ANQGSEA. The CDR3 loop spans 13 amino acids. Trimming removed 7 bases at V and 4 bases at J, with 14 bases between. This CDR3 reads CSAGRGQGNTIYF. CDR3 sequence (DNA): TGCAGCGCGGGCCGCGGTCAGGGAAACACCATATATTTT.

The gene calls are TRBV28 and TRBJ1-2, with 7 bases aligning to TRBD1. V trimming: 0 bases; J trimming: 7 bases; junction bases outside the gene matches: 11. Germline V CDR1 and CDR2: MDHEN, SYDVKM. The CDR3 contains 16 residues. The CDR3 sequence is CASSLWGRDRGTGYTF. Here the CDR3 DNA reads TGTGCCAGCAGTTTATGGGGCAGGGACAGAGGAACTGGCTACACCTTC.

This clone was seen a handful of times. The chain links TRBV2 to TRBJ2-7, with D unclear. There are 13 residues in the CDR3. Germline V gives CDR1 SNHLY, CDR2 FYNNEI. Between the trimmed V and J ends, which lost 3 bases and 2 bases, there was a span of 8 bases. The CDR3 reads CASSEGLAYEQYF. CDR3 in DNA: TGTGCCAGCAGTGAGGGCCTGGCCTACGAGCAGTACTTC.

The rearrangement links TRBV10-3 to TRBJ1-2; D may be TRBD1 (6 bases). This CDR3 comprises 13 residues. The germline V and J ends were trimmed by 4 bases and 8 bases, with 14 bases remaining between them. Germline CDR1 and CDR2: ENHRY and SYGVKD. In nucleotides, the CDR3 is TGTGCCATCAGTGCCTACAGGGATACCGGCTACACCTTC. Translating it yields CAISAYRDTGYTF.

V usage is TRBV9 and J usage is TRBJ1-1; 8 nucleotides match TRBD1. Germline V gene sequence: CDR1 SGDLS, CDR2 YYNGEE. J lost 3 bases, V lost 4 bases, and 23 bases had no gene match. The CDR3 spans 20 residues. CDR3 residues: CASSTSERTGWGPGDTEAFF. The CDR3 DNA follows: TGTGCCAGCAGCACTTCAGAGAGGACAGGGTGGGGTCCAGGTGACACTGAAGCTTTCTTT.

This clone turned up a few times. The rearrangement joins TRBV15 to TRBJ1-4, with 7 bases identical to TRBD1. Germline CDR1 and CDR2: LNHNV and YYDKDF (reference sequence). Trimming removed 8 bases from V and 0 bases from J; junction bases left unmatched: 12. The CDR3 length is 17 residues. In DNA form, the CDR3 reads TGTGCCACCGGTAGATCAGGGGGAACCTCAACTAATGAAAAACTGTTTTTT. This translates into CATGRSGGTSTNEKLFF.